Presented here are 20 T cell receptor beta chains from one specimen sequenced in a study of shared clonotypes between healthy human individuals. Here immunoSEQ multiplex PCR was the method, and the copy in TCRdb shows in-frame clones only, minus some. The data show under 150,000 clones, about 63% seen once. Sequencing input: memory CD8+ T cells sorted from blood. Subset given: CD45RO+ cells pooled with CCR7-negative TemRA cells. Receptors were obtained from a woman in her twenties or thirties in good health.

The chain links TRBV6-5 to TRBJ2-5, with D possibly matching TRBD2 (6 bases). V gave up 6 bases and J gave up 4 bases, with 15 bases separating them. Germline V CDR1 and CDR2: MNHEY, SVGAGI. This CDR3 region has 14 residues. This chain's CDR3 is CASRGGLIGETQYF. The DNA of the CDR3 is TGTGCCAGCAGGGGGGGTCTCATCGGAGAGACCCAGTACTTC.

This clone appeared a few times. The chain uses TRBV27 and TRBJ2-7; D is ambiguous. V shed 8 bases and J shed 1 base, with 12 bases lying between them. Germline-derived CDR1 and CDR2 are MNHEY and SMNVEV (reference sequence). This CDR3 has 13 residues. In DNA, the CDR3 is TGTGCCAGCGCTAGGACGGTATCCTACGAGCAGTACTTC. It encodes CASARTVSYEQYF.

V and J are TRBV7-6 and TRBJ2-7; 9 bases line up with TRBD1. V lost 4 bases to trimming and J lost 6 bases; unmatched junction nucleotides: 7. Germline values: CDR1 SGHVS, CDR2 FNYEAQ. This CDR3 comprises 14 residues. CDR3 nucleotide sequence: TGTGCCAGCAGCTCCGGGACAGGGCCCGGCGAGCAGTACTTC. Its translation: CASSSGTGPGEQYF. The whole variable domain, filled in from reference TRBV7-6 and TRBJ2-7, reads GAGVSQSPRYKVTKRGQDVALRCDPISGHVSLYWYRQALGQGPEFLTYFNYEAQQDKSGLPNDRFSAERPEGSISTLTIQRTEQRDSAMYRCASSSGTGPGEQYFGPGTRLTVT.

This clone has just a few counts. This chain connects TRBV6-1 to TRBJ1-2; no definite D call. Between the trimmed V and J ends, which lost 5 bases and 2 bases, there was a span of 9 bases. This CDR3 is 13 amino acids long. CDR1 is MNHNS and CDR2 is SASEGT in the germline V gene. The CDR3 DNA reads TGTGCCAGCAGTTATGTTGGGAACTATGGCTACACCTTC. Translation: CASSYVGNYGYTF.

This chain links TRBV15 with TRBJ1-1; D not certain. Germline V gene lookup returns CDR1 LNHNV and CDR2 YYDKDF (reference sequence). Trimming removed 1 base from V and 0 bases from J, with 9 bases in between. The CDR3 length is 15 residues. The CDR3 DNA is TGTGCCACCAGCAGAGTGGGGTTGGTGAACACTGAAGCTTTCTTT. Protein sequence: CATSRVGLVNTEAFF. Full variable domain (remainder filled in from reference TRBV15 and TRBJ1-1): DAMVIQNPRYQVTQFGKPVTLSCSQTLNHNVMYWYQQKSSQAPKLLFHYYDKDFNNEADTPDNFQSRRPNTSFCFLDIRSPGLGDTAMYLCATSRVGLVNTEAFFGQGTRLTVV.

About this clone itself: This CDR3 is also generated by other DNA sequences in the sample. This sequence joins TRBV9 and TRBJ2-7; a weak D match, TRBD2 (7 bases). Germline-derived CDR1 and CDR2 are SGDLS and YYNGEE. V lost 0 bases and J 5 bases, leaving 12 bases between the germline ends. The CDR3 covers 14 residues. For the CDR3, the DNA is TGTGCCAGCAGCGTAGCGGGGGGCTCGGACGAGCAGTACTTC. It specifies CASSVAGGSDEQYF. The variable domain in full, with the rest retrieved from reference TRBV9 and TRBJ2-7, is DSGVTQTPKHLITATGQRVTLRCSPRSGDLSVYWYQQSLDQGLQFLIQYYNGEERAKGNILERFSAQQFPDLHSELNLSSLELGDSALYFCASSVAGGSDEQYFGPGTRLTVT.

This clone was detected ten times or more. In nucleotides, the CDR3 is TGCGCCAGCAGCTTGGCGGGAGCCCTCTCCTACGAGCAGTACTTC. Translating it yields CASSLAGALSYEQYF. The chain carries TRBV5-1 and TRBJ2-7, with a possible D match to TRBD2 (6 bases). V lost 0 bases and J lost 0, with 10 bases in between. The CDR3 is made up of 15 amino acids. Germline V CDR1 and CDR2: SGHRS, YFSETQ.

This clone was detected a few times. The chain is built from TRBV7-6 and TRBJ1-1; D uncertain. V was trimmed by 2 bases and J by 1 base, leaving 5 bases between them. CDR1 is SGHVS, CDR2 FNYEAQ, per germline. The CDR3 totals 13 residues. Here the CDR3 reads CASSLTSNTEAFF. The DNA for the CDR3 is TGTGCCAGCAGCTTAACATCGAACACTGAAGCTTTCTTT.

In this sample, this clone turned up once. The J gene is TRBJ2-1, the V gene TRBV11-1; 9 bases line up with TRBD1. The CDR3 runs 15 residues. J gave up 4 bases and V 5 bases, and 6 bases lay outside the gene matches. The germline V gene has CDR1 SGHAT and CDR2 FQDESV (reference sequence). The CDR3: CASSPRDREYNEQFF. CDR3 nucleotides: TGTGCCAGCAGCCCCCGGGACAGGGAATACAATGAGCAGTTCTTC.

The chain has TRBV11-2 and TRBJ1-3; D may be TRBD1 (5 bases). The length of the CDR3 is 14 residues. Deletions cut 3 bases from V and 4 bases from J, with 10 bases between. Germline V gene lookup returns CDR1 SGHAT and CDR2 FQNNGV. CDR3 protein: CASSLRGTGNTIYF. For the CDR3, the DNA is TGTGCCAGCAGCTTGAGGGGAACAGGAAACACCATATATTTT.

The chain links TRBV6-1 to TRBJ1-2, with D unresolved. Germline loops: CDR1 MNHNS, CDR2 SASEGT. Trimming pared 2 bases from V and 5 bases from J, leaving 9 bases between. This CDR3 spans 13 amino acids. This CDR3 is CASSESYDYGYTF. The DNA for the CDR3 is TGTGCCAGCAGTGAATCATATGATTATGGCTACACCTTC.

This CDR3 is CAWSGGQTNTEAFF. In DNA form, the CDR3 reads TGTGCCTGGAGTGGGGGACAGACGAACACTGAAGCTTTCTTT. This chain links TRBV30 with TRBJ1-1; 7 bases map to TRBD1. This CDR3 contains 14 residues. Germline-derived CDR1 and CDR2 are GTSNPN and SVGIG (reference sequence). V was pared by 1 base and J by 1 base, with 3 bases of the junction left unmatched.

J is TRBJ2-5 and V is TRBV5-1; 7 bases map to TRBD1. The better agreement between TRBJ2-7 and the DNA end casts doubt on the J call. CDR3 size: 15 residues. Germline values: CDR1 SGHRS, CDR2 YFSETQ. CDR3 DNA sequence: TGCGCCAGCAGCTTGGCAGGGACAGAAGCCTACGAGCAGTACTTC. Amino acid sequence: CASSLAGTEAYEQYF.

This chain links TRBV11-2 with TRBJ2-1, with 7 bases aligning to TRBD2. Trimming cost V 5 bases and J 8 bases; bases outside gene matches: 9. There are 14 residues in the CDR3. Looked up from germline, CDR1 is SGHAT and CDR2 is FQNNGV. The CDR3 reads CASSTFRTRHEQFF. The CDR3 nucleotides read TGTGCCAGCAGCACCTTCCGGACTAGACATGAGCAGTTCTTC.

The V call is TRBV19, the J call TRBJ2-1; D assignment may be TRBD1 or TRBD2 (6 bases each). The CDR3 loop spans 15 amino acids. V lost 3 bases to trimming and J lost 2 bases, with 11 bases between them. The germline CDR1 and CDR2 sequences are LNHDA and SQIVND (reference sequence). CDR3 coding DNA: TGTGCCAGTAGTATTGGGGGGCGCCCCTACAATGAGCAGTTCTTC. Amino acid sequence: CASSIGGRPYNEQFF.

This clone was seen more than once but under ten times. The chain combines TRBV19 with TRBJ1-5; 7 positions match TRBD1. Germline V gives CDR1 LNHDA, CDR2 SQIVND (reference sequence). CDR3 length equals 15 residues. The V gene end was trimmed by 7 bases and the J gene end by 3 bases; junction bases not matched to a gene: 9. The CDR3 region is CASTPDRSNNQPQHF. CDR3 bases: TGTGCCAGTACTCCGGACAGGTCTAACAATCAGCCCCAGCATTTT.

Comment on this clone: Distinct nucleotide sequences in the sample also encode this CDR3. This sequence joins TRBV6-1 and TRBJ2-1; 12 positions agree with TRBD2. The germline V gene has CDR1 MNHNS and CDR2 SASEGT. The V and J ends lost 2 bases and 6 bases, in that order; junction bases with no gene match: 2. This CDR3 has 15 amino acids. The CDR3 DNA follows: TGTGCCAGCAGTGAACGGACTAGCGGGATCAATGAGCAGTTCTTC. Amino acids: CASSERTSGINEQFF.

The V and J genes are TRBV7-9 and TRBJ1-1, with 7 positions matching TRBD1. The CDR3 contains 16 residues. Germline trimming cut 8 bases from V and 0 bases from J; bases unmatched to any gene: 12. The germline CDR1 and CDR2 sequences are SEHNR and FQNEAQ (reference sequence). Written as DNA, the CDR3 is TGTGCCAGCGGATTTGAGACAGGGACTATGAACACTGAAGCTTTCTTT. Protein: CASGFETGTMNTEAFF.

This clone was recorded many times. A far larger clone is a single base away, which makes a read error likely. The genes are TRBV1 and TRBJ2-7; TRBD2 is the table's D call, not checked against the DNA. TRBV1 is deemed a pseudogene. The CDR3 spans 16 residues. The CDR3: CTSSQGLAVSSYEQYF. The CDR3 DNA follows: TGCACCAGCAGCCAAGGACTAGCGGTTTCATCCTACGAGCAGTACTTC.

Regarding this clone: Mismatch with germline at one junction end may stem from a read error. This chain uses TRBV27 with TRBJ2-1, with D possibly being TRBD2 (5 bases). CDR3 size: 10 residues. Germline assignment: CDR1 MNHEY and CDR2 SMNVEV (reference sequence). CDR3 sequence reads: CASGPGLTVF. As DNA, the CDR3 is TGTGCCAGCGGCCCGGGATTGACGGTCTTC.